The 17 T cell receptor beta chains in this list originate from one sample, sequenced in a study of T-cell reconstitution after alpha-beta-depleted transplantation in children. Unique molecular identifiers were used to barcode this TCRbeta library. TCRdb reprocessed the PCR reads with MiXCR, giving one entry per CDR3 protein. This table has a few hundred thousand distinct CDR3 sequences, roughly 22% appearing once. The source was PBMCs from the stem cell graft donor, collected from the stem cell graft. Every receptor here comes from a human donor who donated a stem cell graft to a child with acute myeloid leukemia.

This clonotype was picked up many times. The chain is built from TRBV20-1 and TRBJ2-3, with 8 bases aligning to TRBD2. Germline lookup yields CDR1 DFQATT and CDR2 SNEGSKA (reference sequence). The CDR3 is 15 residues long. V gave up 0 bases and J gave up 0 bases; unmatched junction bases: 2. The CDR3, as DNA: TGCAGTGCTAGAGAGGGCGGGAGGAGCACAGATACGCAGTATTTT. This gives the protein CSAREGGRSTDTQYF.

The chain uses TRBV9 and TRBJ2-5; D might be TRBD2 (6 bases). The V end was cut by 3 bases, the J end by 4 bases, with 7 bases between. This CDR3 contains 12 residues. The germline CDR1 and CDR2 sequences are SGDLS and YYNGEE. CDR3 sequence: CASSGRGETQYF. CDR3 DNA sequence: TGTGCCAGCAGCGGGAGGGGAGAGACCCAGTACTTC.

This clonotype was counted a few times. This chain links TRBV29-1 with TRBJ1-1; D remains ambiguous. Trimming pared 7 bases from V and 2 bases from J, leaving 14 bases between. The CDR3 sequence is 13 residues long. Looked up from germline, CDR1 is SQVTM and CDR2 is ANQGSEA. The CDR3 sequence is CSAGRSVNTEAFF. The CDR3 nucleotides read TGCAGCGCCGGACGGTCGGTTAACACTGAAGCTTTCTTT.

This clonotype was picked up one time. The gene calls are TRBV5-1 and TRBJ2-7; 11 positions agree with TRBD1. The CDR3 is 16 amino acids. Germline assignment: CDR1 SGHRS and CDR2 YFSETQ. With V trimmed by 3 bases and J by 3 bases, 8 bases remained unmatched. In nucleotides, the CDR3 is TGCGCCAGCAGCTCGTCCGGGACAGGGGGAATCTACGAGCAGTACTTC. This sequence encodes CASSSSGTGGIYEQYF.

This rearrangement joins TRBV12-3 or TRBV12-4 to TRBJ2-1; 13 bases align to TRBD2. J lost 10 bases, V lost 6 bases, and 12 bases had no gene match. This CDR3 spans 16 amino acids. The CDR3 reads CASRRSLAGGPREQFF. The CDR3 coding sequence is TGTGCCAGCAGGCGCTCACTAGCGGGAGGGCCTCGAGAGCAGTTCTTC.

V gene TRBV6-2 or TRBV6-3 combines with J gene TRBJ2-1; D is possibly TRBD1 (5 bases). This CDR3 region has 13 residues. V was pared by 5 bases and J by 10 bases, with 15 bases between. Germline values: CDR1 MNHEY, CDR2 SVGEGT. CDR3 residues: CASSAHLRGEQFF. The CDR3 DNA reads TGTGCCAGCAGTGCTCACCTTAGGGGCGAGCAGTTCTTC.

As regards this clonotype: The junction and the germline gene differ at one end; a read error may be behind it. The V and J genes are TRBV29-1 and TRBJ2-7, with D possibly being TRBD1 (6 bases). Germline V gene sequence: CDR1 SQVTM, CDR2 ANQGSEA. The CDR3 sequence is 15 residues long. CDR3 in DNA: TGCAGCGTCGAAGTAGCCGGGACAAGTACCTACGAGCAGTACTTC. Protein sequence: CSVEVAGTSTYEQYF.

This clonotype came up many times. V is TRBV20-1 and J is TRBJ2-1; D is perhaps TRBD2 (5 bases). This CDR3 has 14 amino acids. The ends were cut back, 4 bases at V and 2 bases at J, with 12 bases in the middle. Germline assignment: CDR1 DFQATT and CDR2 SNEGSKA (reference sequence). In DNA, the CDR3 is TGCAGTGCTATAGACCTAGCCCCCTACAATGAGCAGTTCTTC. This translates into CSAIDLAPYNEQFF.

J is TRBJ2-5 and V is TRBV28; 14 bases fit TRBD2. Losses at the gene ends were 4 bases for V and 2 bases for J; bases not matched to a gene: 9. The CDR3 totals 18 residues. Germline lookup yields CDR1 MDHEN and CDR2 SYDVKM. The CDR3 sequence is CASSSGTSGRGGQETQYF. As DNA, the CDR3 is TGTGCCAGCAGTTCCGGGACTAGCGGGAGAGGGGGTCAAGAGACCCAGTACTTC.

The gene calls are TRBV28 and TRBJ1-5; 8 positions match TRBD1. The germline V gene encodes CDR1 MDHEN and CDR2 SYDVKM. This CDR3 is built from 17 residues. Trimming removed 1 base from V and 0 bases from J; junction bases left unmatched: 5. The CDR3 DNA reads as TGTGCCAGCAGTTTATTTGGGACAGGCCATAGCAATCAGCCCCAGCATTTT. This encodes CASSLFGTGHSNQPQHF.

The chain uses TRBV30 and TRBJ1-5; a weak D match, TRBD1 (6 bases). CDR3 length: 17 amino acids. Trimming removed 2 bases at V and 2 bases at J, with 19 bases between. Germline V CDR1 and CDR2: GTSNPN, SVGIG (reference sequence). This CDR3 reads CAWSFLRQVRGNQPQHF. The CDR3 nucleotides read TGTGCCTGGAGTTTCCTCAGACAGGTCAGAGGCAATCAGCCCCAGCATTTT.

The chain joins TRBV6-2 or TRBV6-3 to TRBJ2-2; TRBD2 agrees at 8 bases. Germline V gives CDR1 MNHEY, CDR2 SVGEGT. V dropped 2 bases and J dropped 3; count of bases not matched to a gene: 5. The CDR3 contains 16 residues. As DNA, the CDR3 is TGTGCCAGCAGTTACGTAGCGGGGAAATACACCGGGGAGCTGTTTTTT. Translating gives CASSYVAGKYTGELFF.

This chain uses TRBV18 with TRBJ2-1; D not resolved. Germline V gene lookup returns CDR1 KGHSH and CDR2 LQKENI. The CDR3 runs to 12 residues. V shed 3 bases and J shed 6 bases, with 6 bases lying between them. Here the CDR3 reads CASSPEANEQFF. The CDR3 region has the DNA TGTGCCAGCTCACCTGAGGCCAATGAGCAGTTCTTC.

V gene TRBV12-3 or TRBV12-4 combines with J gene TRBJ2-5, with D perhaps assigned TRBD1 or TRBD2 (5 bases each). The CDR3 loop spans 15 amino acids. V lost 3 bases and J lost 3, with 14 bases in between. The CDR3 nucleotides read TGTGCCAGCAGTTTTGGGGGAGTAGAAAAAGAGACCCAGTACTTC. This encodes CASSFGGVEKETQYF.

This chain connects TRBV12-3 or TRBV12-4 to TRBJ2-5; 12 bases match TRBD2. J was trimmed by 0 bases and V by 7 bases; bases with no gene match: 6. There are 16 residues in the CDR3. The DNA of the CDR3 is TGTGCCAGCACGACCGGACTAGCGGGGTACCAAGAGACCCAGTACTTC. This translates into CASTTGLAGYQETQYF.

This clonotype has more than one count but fewer than ten. The chain couples TRBV12-3 or TRBV12-4 to TRBJ2-2; D unclear. V lost 8 bases to trimming and J lost 7 bases, with 11 bases between them. The CDR3 sequence is 12 residues long. Here the CDR3 reads CASEVAGGELFF. The CDR3 DNA is TGTGCCAGCGAGGTTGCCGGCGGGGAGCTGTTTTTT.

This clonotype occurred a few times. The chain recombines TRBV6-2 or TRBV6-3 with TRBJ2-1; D call uncertain. Germline lookup yields CDR1 MNHEY and CDR2 SVGEGT. This CDR3 is built from 13 residues. Between the trimmed V and J ends, which lost 7 bases and 4 bases, there was a span of 11 bases. The CDR3 reads CASTLNLYNEQFF. In nucleotides, the CDR3 is TGTGCCAGCACACTGAACTTATACAATGAGCAGTTCTTC.